Below, 17 T cell receptor beta chains from the same sample are listed, as sequenced in a study of lymphopenia after photon versus proton radiotherapy. Profiled with immunoSEQ multiplex PCR; TCRdb holds only in-frame clones, not every one. The table has several thousand clones, about 90% seen once. Material: peripheral blood, obtained from a patient treated with photon-based radiotherapy. Every receptor here comes from an older man with cholangiocarcinoma.

A single count supports this clone. The V and J genes are TRBV28 and TRBJ1-2; D gene unclear. Trimming took off 2 bases at V and 2 bases at J, with 12 bases between the two ends. CDR1 MDHEN and CDR2 SYDVKM come from the germline V gene. This CDR3 has 15 amino acids. The CDR3 DNA sequence: TGTGCCAGCAGTTTAACTCCGGGGTGGAACTATGGCTACACCTTC. Protein product: CASSLTPGWNYGYTF.

This chain links TRBV10-3 with TRBJ2-7, with 10 bases identical to TRBD1. Trimming cost V 3 bases and J 6 bases; bases outside gene matches: 8. Germline V gives CDR1 ENHRY, CDR2 SYGVKD. This CDR3 comprises 15 residues. The CDR3 reads CAISELGQGEGEQYF. The CDR3, as DNA: TGTGCCATCAGTGAACTTGGACAGGGGGAGGGCGAGCAGTACTTC.

The V and J genes are TRBV7-5 and TRBJ1-3. TRBV7-5 corresponds to a pseudogene. The length of the CDR3 is 13 residues. The CDR3 loop reads CASSLNSGNTIYF. For the CDR3, the DNA is TGTGCCAGCAGCTTAAACTCTGGAAACACCATATATTTT.

The chain has TRBV25-1 and TRBJ2-1, with TRBD2 matching over 9 bases. The CDR3 length is 13 residues. Germline V gene data show CDR1 as MGHDK and CDR2 as SYGVNS. The DNA for the CDR3 is TGTGCAACATCAGGAGGACTAGCGACTGAGCAGTTCTTC. This translates into CATSGGLATEQFF.

The rearrangement uses TRBV19 and TRBJ1-2, with 8 bases that match TRBD1. CDR1 and CDR2 (germline): LNHDA, SQIVND (reference sequence). The CDR3 totals 14 residues. J was trimmed by 4 bases and V by 7 bases; bases with no gene match: 8. The CDR3 sequence is CASTSTGTGYGYTF. CDR3 nucleotides: TGTGCCAGTACCTCGACCGGGACAGGCTATGGCTACACCTTC.

This chain connects TRBV9 to TRBJ2-5; D is perhaps TRBD2 (5 bases). V lost 3 bases to trimming and J lost 5 bases, with 17 bases between them. Germline loops: CDR1 SGDLS, CDR2 YYNGEE. This CDR3 spans 15 amino acids. The CDR3, as DNA: TGTGCCAGCAGCGCCGGAAACCTAGCCGGGGAGACCCAGTACTTC. This sequence encodes CASSAGNLAGETQYF.

V is TRBV28 and J is TRBJ2-3; 9 bases map to TRBD1. After removal of 3 bases from V and 4 bases from J, the junction contained 11 bases not matched to a gene. The CDR3 spans 17 residues. The V gene's germline CDR1 is MDHEN and CDR2 SYDVKM. CDR3 nucleotides: TGTGCCAGCAGTTTTTTAGACAGGGGGGGTTTCGCAGATACGCAGTATTTT. This gives the protein CASSFLDRGGFADTQYF.

The chain links TRBV5-3 to TRBJ2-5; 8 positions match TRBD1. TRBV5-3 is annotated as an ORF whose role is uncertain. The CDR3 has 16 residues. V shed 3 bases and J 0 bases; nucleotides not matched to a gene: 7. The CDR3 nucleotides are TGTGCCAGAAGCTACCTGACAGGGGAGTACCAAGAGACCCAGTACTTC. Its protein is CARSYLTGEYQETQYF.

The V call is TRBV11-2, the J call TRBJ1-2; D remains ambiguous. The CDR3 runs to 13 residues. Per the germline V gene, CDR1 is SGHAT and CDR2 is FQNNGV. V lost 2 bases and J lost 2, with 6 bases in between. The CDR3 DNA is TGTGCCAGCAGCTTAAGAAGGAACTATGGCTACACCTTC. Protein product: CASSLRRNYGYTF.

The chain couples TRBV25-1 to TRBJ1-2; D gene uncertain. The CDR3 has 13 residues. V was clipped by 8 bases and J by 5 bases, with 15 bases between them. Germline V gene sequence: CDR1 MGHDK, CDR2 SYGVNS. As DNA, the CDR3 is TGTGCCAGCTCCGACCAGGAGCGATATGGCTACACCTTC. It yields the protein CASSDQERYGYTF.

This rearrangement joins TRBV7-8 to TRBJ1-1; 9 bases agree with TRBD1. The length of the CDR3 is 14 residues. V lost 3 bases and J lost 5; bases outside the gene matches: 4. Germline V gene sequence: CDR1 SGHVS, CDR2 FQNEAQ. The DNA of the CDR3 is TGTGCCAGCAGCTTGGGACAGGGAGAGACTGAAGCTTTCTTT. This gives the protein CASSLGQGETEAFF.

The chain uses TRBV6-1 and TRBJ2-7; D tentatively fits TRBD1 or TRBD2 (5 bases each). V shed 2 bases and J shed 2 bases, with 13 bases lying between them. Germline V gene sequence: CDR1 MNHNS, CDR2 SASEGT. The CDR3 extends over 15 amino acids. In nucleotides, the CDR3 is TGTGCCAGCAGTGAACAGGGACCGGTCCCCTACGAGCAGTACTTC. This codes for CASSEQGPVPYEQYF.

This rearrangement joins TRBV6-5 to TRBJ2-7, with D tentatively TRBD1 (6 bases). Germline CDR1 is MNHEY and CDR2 is SVGAGI. The CDR3 loop spans 14 amino acids. V lost 6 bases and J 5 bases, leaving 17 bases between the germline ends. The CDR3: CASSPTPTGNEQYF. For the CDR3, the DNA is TGTGCCAGCAGCCCCACGCCCACAGGGAACGAGCAGTACTTC.

This clone was observed once. This chain connects TRBV5-4 to TRBJ2-5; 9 bases line up with TRBD1. The V gene's germline CDR1 is SGHNT and CDR2 YYREEE (reference sequence). V shed 4 bases and J 2 bases; nucleotides not matched to a gene: 6. This CDR3 is built from 15 residues. This chain's CDR3 is CASSPGQGGQETQYF. CDR3 DNA: TGTGCCAGCAGCCCGGGACAGGGAGGACAAGAGACCCAGTACTTC.

This clone was detected once. CDR3 coding DNA: TGTGCCATCAAGGGACTCTCCTACGAGCAGTACTTC. It encodes CAIKGLSYEQYF. The V gene is TRBV10-3, the J gene TRBJ2-7, with D tentatively TRBD2 (6 bases). The CDR3 extends over 12 amino acids. V lost 7 bases and J lost 0, with 7 bases in between. Germline CDR1 and CDR2: ENHRY and SYGVKD.

This clone appeared a single time. The chain carries TRBV5-1 and TRBJ1-2, with unresolved D. V dropped 0 bases and J dropped 4 bases, with 4 bases sitting between them. The germline CDR1 and CDR2 sequences are SGHRS and YFSETQ. This CDR3 is built from 12 residues. CDR3 nucleotides: TGCGCCAGCAGCTTGGAAGGCTATGGCTACACCTTC. This translates into CASSLEGYGYTF.

The J gene is TRBJ2-1, the V gene TRBV19; no clear D. The germline V gene has CDR1 LNHDA and CDR2 SQIVND (reference sequence). Trimming stripped 5 bases from V and 7 bases from J, with 6 bases between. The CDR3 covers 11 residues. CDR3 sequence: CASSVRNEQFF. For the CDR3, the DNA is TGTGCCAGTAGTGTAAGGAATGAGCAGTTCTTC. Full variable domain (rest looked up from reference TRBV19 and TRBJ2-1): DGGITQSPKYLFRKEGQNVTLSCEQNLNHDAMYWYRQDPGQGLRLIYYSQIVNDFQKGDIAEGYSVSREKKESFPLTVTSAQKNPTAFYLCASSVRNEQFFGPGTRLTVL.